This T cell receptor (beta chain) is from a study of long-term antiretroviral therapy in people with HIV. Study-wide findings and caveats: From about 2003 to 2017, blood was obtained, possibly while participants received older ART regimens. Clones that had undergone expansion before ART prevailed in the repertoire throughout all time points. Diversity rose after ART but stayed below transplant donor controls.

Worth noting for this clone: Its antigen is unknown.

Researchers report immunoSEQ v3.0 was run at survey level. Per-sample TRB depth target: roughly 35,000-55,000 T-cell genomes. The assay was immunoSEQ multiplex PCR, and TCRdb's table has in-frame clones only and misses some. The sample has roughly 19,000 clones, approximately 80% seen once; the top ten hold under 9.5%. This TCR derives from a woman aged 35 to 49 with HIV. Specimen: unsorted PBMCs, collected 1.2 years after starting antiretroviral therapy.

The CDR3 spells CASRTGTGNTEAFF. The CDR3 region has the DNA TGTGCCAGCAGGACGGGGACCGGGAACACTGAAGCTTTCTTT. V usage is TRBV6-6 and J usage is TRBJ1-1; D may be TRBD1 (5 bases). Germline loops: CDR1 MNHNY, CDR2 SVGAGI (reference sequence). The CDR3 is 14 amino acids. V was shortened by 6 bases and J by 1 base, with 12 bases between the two germline ends.